A single sample is the source of the 2 T cell receptor beta chains below, sequenced in a study of cytomegalovirus exposure and HLA in healthy donors. The study ran its PCR with 60 Vbeta and 13 Jbeta primers. Some clones are missing from TCRdb's copy, which holds only in-frame ones; the method was immunoSEQ multiplex PCR. The sample includes around 230,000 clones, about 85% of them seen just once. The source material was PBMCs. The receptors were sampled from a girl between 2 and 10 years old in good health and CMV-seronegative.

The table lists this clone with a count of one. The chain uses TRBV5-5 and TRBJ2-5; 7 bases are a match to TRBD2. This CDR3 contains 13 residues. V was pared by 4 bases and J by 5 bases, with 5 bases of the junction left unmatched. CDR1 and CDR2 from the germline V gene are SGHKS and YYEKEE (reference sequence). The chain's CDR3 is CASSRSGMETQYF. The CDR3 region has the DNA TGTGCCAGCAGCCGAAGCGGGATGGAGACCCAGTACTTC. Based on the CDR3 plus reference TRBV5-5 and TRBJ2-5, the full variable domain is DAGVTQSPTHLIKTRGQQVTLRCSPISGHKSVSWYQQVLGQGPQFIFQYYEKEERGRGNFPDRFSARQFPNYSSELNVNALLLGDSALYLCASSRSGMETQYFGPGTRLLVL.

This sequence joins TRBV5-1 and TRBJ1-1; 9 positions match TRBD1. The germline V gene has CDR1 SGHRS and CDR2 YFSETQ. CDR3 length: 15 residues. J was trimmed by 1 base and V by 1 base; bases with no gene match: 2. This CDR3 is CASSLHRGQNTEAFF. The CDR3 DNA reads as TGCGCCAGCAGCTTGCACAGGGGGCAGAACACTGAAGCTTTCTTT.